Listed below are T cell receptor beta chains from one sample, sequenced in a study of control samples from healthy donors and cancer patients. Sequenced by immunoSEQ multiplex PCR; TCRdb stores in-frame clones only, minus some. The sample includes about 22,000 clones, 65% to 90% of them seen just once. The sequenced sample consisted of PBMCs. Receptor source: a man in his 60s with head and neck cancer. The CDR3 runs from the conserved cysteine through the conserved F or W. Fields, in order: V gene, J gene, clone size, D gene, CDR3 length, CDR3 protein, CDR3 DNA. A D gene is named only where the DNA matches it firmly. Only part of the rows carry a size: once, few, many, or a class if the clone is expanded.

>TRBV11-3|TRBJ2-3|-|-|13
CASSLRRTDTQYF
TGTGCCAGCAGCTTACGGAGGACAGATACGCAGTATTTT
>TRBV12-3/TRBV12-4|TRBJ2-7|once|TRBD1|13
CASRATGVYEQYF
TGTGCCAGCAGGGCCACAGGGGTCTACGAGCAGTACTTC
>TRBV11-3|TRBJ2-3|-|-|12
CASSLDGDTQYF
TGTGCCAGCAGCTTAGACGGAGATACGCAGTATTTT
>TRBV5-6|TRBJ2-1|-|-|15
CASSLVLGGYNEQFF
TGTGCCAGCAGCTTGGTTTTAGGGGGGTACAATGAGCAGTTCTTC
>TRBV6-5|TRBJ2-7|-|-|14
CASGYRDTSYEQYF
TGTGCCAGCGGGTACCGGGACACCTCCTACGAGCAGTACTTC
>TRBV5-6|TRBJ2-3|-|TRBD2|16
CASSLGLAGPTDTQYF
TGTGCCAGCAGCTTGGGCCTAGCGGGCCCCACAGATACGCAGTATTTT
>TRBV28|TRBJ2-7|-|TRBD1|17
CASSETYTGAETYEQYF
TGTGCCAGCAGTGAAACCTATACAGGGGCCGAGACCTACGAGCAGTACTTC
>TRBV7-9|TRBJ2-7|-|-|13
CASSSAEVYEQYF
TGTGCCAGCAGCTCGGCGGAGGTCTACGAGCAGTACTTC
>TRBV4-3|TRBJ2-1|few|TRBD2|16
CASSQVLAGEYNEQFF
TGCGCCAGCAGCCAAGTGCTAGCGGGGGAGTACAATGAGCAGTTCTTC
>TRBV20-1|TRBJ1-2|-|-|11
CSASRPDGYTF
TGCAGTGCTAGTCGGCCAGATGGCTACACCTTC
>TRBV7-9|TRBJ2-1|few|-|16
CASSFYGPVVVNEQFF
TGTGCCAGCAGCTTTTACGGGCCCGTGGTAGTGAATGAGCAGTTCTTC
>TRBV30|TRBJ1-6|-|-|13
CAWRGGGAAPLHF
TGTGCCTGGAGAGGGGGGGGCGCGGCACCCCTCCACTTT
>TRBV30|TRBJ1-3|once|TRBD1|13
CACNRGSGNTIYF
TGTGCCTGTAACAGGGGCTCTGGAAACACCATATATTTT
>TRBV5-1|TRBJ1-5|-|-|13
CASSGDGNQPQHF
TGCGCCAGCAGCGGGGACGGCAATCAGCCCCAGCATTTT
>TRBV6-5|TRBJ2-2|-|-|13
CASTWTETGELFF
TGTGCCAGCACCTGGACTGAGACCGGGGAGCTGTTTTTT
>TRBV18|TRBJ1-2|-|TRBD1|17
CASSQPGQGARRNGYTF
TGTGCCAGCTCACAACCGGGACAGGGGGCGCGAAGGAATGGCTACACCTTC
>TRBV18|TRBJ2-7|few|-|14
CASSPQGGPNEQYF
TGTGCCAGCTCACCACAGGGGGGACCGAACGAGCAGTACTTC
>TRBV5-1|TRBJ2-2|once|-|12
CASSFIAGELFF
TGCGCCAGCAGCTTCATTGCCGGGGAGCTGTTTTTT
>TRBV3-1/TRBV3-2|TRBJ1-5|-|-|14
CASSQAGLRCPQHF
TGTGCCAGCAGCCAGGCAGGCCTCCGGTGTCCCCAGCATTTT
>TRBV7-2|TRBJ2-3|once|-|11
CASVYTDTQYF
TGTGCCAGCGTATACACAGATACGCAGTATTTT
>TRBV5-1|TRBJ1-1|-|-|14
CASSLDGGTTEAFF
TGCGCCAGCAGCTTGGATGGGGGCACTACTGAAGCTTTCTTT
>TRBV11-2|TRBJ2-1|-|TRBD2|19
CASSSARLAGPSSYNEQFF
TGTGCCAGCAGCTCCGCCAGACTAGCGGGACCTAGCTCCTACAATGAGCAGTTCTTC
>TRBV4-1|TRBJ2-1|-|-|20
CASSQKNSGVIVGFYNEQFF
TGCGCCAGCAGCCAAAAAAATTCCGGGGTAATCGTAGGCTTTTACAATGAGCAGTTCTTC
>TRBV9|TRBJ2-2|once|-|16
CASTWRGVANTGELFF
TGTGCCAGCACGTGGAGAGGGGTCGCGAACACCGGGGAGCTGTTTTTT
>TRBV4-1|TRBJ2-7|-|-|15
CASSQEPTTSYEQYF
TGCGCCAGCAGCCAAGAACCTACTACCTCCTACGAGCAGTACTTC
>TRBV3-1/TRBV3-2|TRBJ2-5|-|TRBD2|17
CASSPPTSEDRVEAQYF
TGTGCCAGCAGTCCGCCGACTAGCGAGGACCGGGTCGAGGCGCAGTACTTC